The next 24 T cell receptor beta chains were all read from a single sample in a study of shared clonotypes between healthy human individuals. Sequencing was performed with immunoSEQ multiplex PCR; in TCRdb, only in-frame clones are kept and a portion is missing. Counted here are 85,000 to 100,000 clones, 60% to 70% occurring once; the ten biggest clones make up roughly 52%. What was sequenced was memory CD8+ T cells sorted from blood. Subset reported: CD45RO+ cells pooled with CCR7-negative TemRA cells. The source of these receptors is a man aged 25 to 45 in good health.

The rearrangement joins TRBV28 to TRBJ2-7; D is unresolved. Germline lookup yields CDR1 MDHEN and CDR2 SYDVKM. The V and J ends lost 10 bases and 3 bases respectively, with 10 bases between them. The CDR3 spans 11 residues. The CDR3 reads CATTKHYEQYF. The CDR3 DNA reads TGTGCCACGACAAAACACTACGAGCAGTACTTC.

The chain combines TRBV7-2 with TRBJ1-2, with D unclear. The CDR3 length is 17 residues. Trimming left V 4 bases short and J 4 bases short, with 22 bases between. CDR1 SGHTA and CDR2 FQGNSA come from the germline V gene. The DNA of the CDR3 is TGTGCCAGCAGCTCATTGCCTACAACGTTGCTGAGCTATGGCTACACCTTC. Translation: CASSSLPTTLLSYGYTF.

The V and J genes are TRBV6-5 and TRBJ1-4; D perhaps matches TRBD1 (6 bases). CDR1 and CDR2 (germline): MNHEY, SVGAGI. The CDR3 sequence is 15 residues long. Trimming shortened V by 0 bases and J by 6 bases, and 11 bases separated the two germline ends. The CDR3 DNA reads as TGTGCCAGCAGTTACTCAGGCAGGGGTGATGAAAAACTGTTTTTT. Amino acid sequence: CASSYSGRGDEKLFF.

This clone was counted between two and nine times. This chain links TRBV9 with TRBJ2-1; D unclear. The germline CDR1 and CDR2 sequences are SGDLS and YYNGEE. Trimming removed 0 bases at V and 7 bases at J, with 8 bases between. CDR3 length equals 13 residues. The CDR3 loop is CASSVEEWNEQFF. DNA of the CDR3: TGTGCCAGCAGCGTAGAAGAGTGGAATGAGCAGTTCTTC.

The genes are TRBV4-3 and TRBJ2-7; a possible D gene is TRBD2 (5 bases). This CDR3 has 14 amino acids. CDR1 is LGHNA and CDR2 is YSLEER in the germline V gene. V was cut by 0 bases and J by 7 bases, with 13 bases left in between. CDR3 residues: CASSQDSRSGEQYF. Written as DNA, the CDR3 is TGCGCCAGCAGCCAAGATAGTAGGTCGGGGGAGCAGTACTTC.

The CDR3: CASSLYRGKNTEAFF. CDR3 coding DNA: TGTGCCAGCAGCTTATACAGGGGTAAGAACACTGAAGCTTTCTTT. This chain uses TRBV11-2 with TRBJ1-1, with TRBD1 matching 7 bases. There are 15 residues in the CDR3. Germline V gene lookup returns CDR1 SGHAT and CDR2 FQNNGV. The V gene end was trimmed by 2 bases and the J gene end by 1 base; junction bases not matched to a gene: 4.

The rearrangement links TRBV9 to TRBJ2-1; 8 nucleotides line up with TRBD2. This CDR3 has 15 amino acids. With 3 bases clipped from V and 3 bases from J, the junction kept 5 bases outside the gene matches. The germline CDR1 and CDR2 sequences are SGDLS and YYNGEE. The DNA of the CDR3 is TGTGCCAGCAGCGATTATAGCGGGGTCTACAATGAGCAGTTCTTC. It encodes CASSDYSGVYNEQFF.

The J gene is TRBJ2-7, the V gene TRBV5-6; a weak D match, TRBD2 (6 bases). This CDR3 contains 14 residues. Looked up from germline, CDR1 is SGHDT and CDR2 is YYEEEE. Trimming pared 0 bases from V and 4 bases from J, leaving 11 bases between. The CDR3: CASSLGAGSYEQYF. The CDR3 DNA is TGTGCCAGCAGCTTGGGGGCGGGGTCATACGAGCAGTACTTC.

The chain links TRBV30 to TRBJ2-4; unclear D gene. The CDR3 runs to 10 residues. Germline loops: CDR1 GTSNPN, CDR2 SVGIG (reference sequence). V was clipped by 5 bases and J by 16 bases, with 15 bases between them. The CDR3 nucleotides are TGTGCCTGGGCCGACACAATGATATACTTC. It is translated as CAWADTMIYF.

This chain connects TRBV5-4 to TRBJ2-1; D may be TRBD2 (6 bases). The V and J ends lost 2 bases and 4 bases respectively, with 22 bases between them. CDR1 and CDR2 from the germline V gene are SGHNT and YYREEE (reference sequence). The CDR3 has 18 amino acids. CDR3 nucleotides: TGTGCCAGCAGCTTATCCGCTCTGGCGGGATGGTCGTACAATGAGCAGTTCTTC. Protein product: CASSLSALAGWSYNEQFF.

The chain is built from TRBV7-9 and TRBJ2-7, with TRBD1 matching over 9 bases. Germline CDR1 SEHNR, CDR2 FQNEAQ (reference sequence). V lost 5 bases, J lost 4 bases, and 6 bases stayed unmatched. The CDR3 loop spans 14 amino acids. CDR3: CASSARDRAYEQYF. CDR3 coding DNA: TGTGCCAGCAGCGCCCGGGACAGGGCGTACGAGCAGTACTTC.

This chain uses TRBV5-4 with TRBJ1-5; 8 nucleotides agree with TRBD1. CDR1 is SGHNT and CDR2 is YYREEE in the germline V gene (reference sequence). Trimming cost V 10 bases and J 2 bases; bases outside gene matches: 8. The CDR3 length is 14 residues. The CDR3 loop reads CAGPRGLGNQPQHF. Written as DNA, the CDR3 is TGTGCCGGCCCCAGGGGGCTCGGCAATCAGCCCCAGCATTTT.

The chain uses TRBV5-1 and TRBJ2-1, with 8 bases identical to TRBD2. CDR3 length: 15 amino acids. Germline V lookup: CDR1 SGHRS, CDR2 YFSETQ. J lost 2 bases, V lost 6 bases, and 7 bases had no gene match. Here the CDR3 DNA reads TGCGCCAGCACCCGAACAGCGGGAGCCTACAATGAGCAGTTCTTC. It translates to CASTRTAGAYNEQFF. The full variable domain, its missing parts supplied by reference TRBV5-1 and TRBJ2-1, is KAGVTQTPRYLIKTRGQQVTLSCSPISGHRSVSWYQQTPGQGLQFLFEYFSETQRNKGNFPGRFSGRQFSNSRSEMNVSTLELGDSALYLCASTRTAGAYNEQFFGPGTRLTVL.

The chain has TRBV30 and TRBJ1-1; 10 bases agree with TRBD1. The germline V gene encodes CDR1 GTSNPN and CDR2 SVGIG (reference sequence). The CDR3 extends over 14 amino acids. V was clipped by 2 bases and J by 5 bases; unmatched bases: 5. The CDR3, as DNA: TGTGCCTGGAGTCCGGACAGGGGGTTAACTGAAGCTTTCTTT. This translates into CAWSPDRGLTEAFF.

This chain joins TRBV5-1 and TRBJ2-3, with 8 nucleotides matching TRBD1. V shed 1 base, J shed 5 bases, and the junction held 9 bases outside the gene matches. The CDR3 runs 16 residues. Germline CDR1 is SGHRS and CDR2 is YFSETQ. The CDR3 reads CASSLQGQGILDTQYF. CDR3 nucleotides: TGCGCCAGCAGCTTGCAAGGACAGGGAATATTAGATACGCAGTATTTT.

The CDR3 loop is CASSVGSYEQYF. The CDR3 nucleotides are TGCGCCAGCAGTGTTGGCAGTTACGAGCAGTACTTC. This chain connects TRBV10-1 to TRBJ2-7, with D hard to call. Germline assignment: CDR1 WNHNN and CDR2 SYGVQD (reference sequence). Trimming cost V 4 bases and J 4 bases, with 8 bases left between them. The CDR3 loop spans 12 amino acids.

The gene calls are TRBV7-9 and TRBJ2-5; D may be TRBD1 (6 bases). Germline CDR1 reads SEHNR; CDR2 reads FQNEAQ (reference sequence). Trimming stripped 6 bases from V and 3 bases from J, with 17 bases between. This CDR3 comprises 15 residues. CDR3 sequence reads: CASREQGRREETQYF. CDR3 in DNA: TGTGCCAGCAGGGAGCAGGGGCGACGGGAAGAGACCCAGTACTTC.

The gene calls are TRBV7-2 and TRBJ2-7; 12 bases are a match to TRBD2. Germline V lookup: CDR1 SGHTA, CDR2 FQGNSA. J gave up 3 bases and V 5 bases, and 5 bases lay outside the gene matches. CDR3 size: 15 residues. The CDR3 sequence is CASSQALAGGYEQYF. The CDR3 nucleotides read TGTGCCAGCAGCCAAGCACTAGCGGGAGGCTACGAGCAGTACTTC.

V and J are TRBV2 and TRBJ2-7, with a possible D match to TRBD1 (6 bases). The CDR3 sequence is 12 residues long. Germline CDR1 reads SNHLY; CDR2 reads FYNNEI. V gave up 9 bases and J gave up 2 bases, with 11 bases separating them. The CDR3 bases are TGTGCCAGGGGGACACCTACCTACGAGCAGTACTTC. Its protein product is CARGTPTYEQYF.

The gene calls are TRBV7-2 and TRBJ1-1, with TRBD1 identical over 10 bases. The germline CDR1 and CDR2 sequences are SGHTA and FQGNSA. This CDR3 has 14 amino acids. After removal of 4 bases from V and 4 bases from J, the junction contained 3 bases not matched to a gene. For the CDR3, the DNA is TGTGCCAGCAGCTGGACAGGGGGGGGCACTGAAGCTTTCTTT. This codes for CASSWTGGGTEAFF.

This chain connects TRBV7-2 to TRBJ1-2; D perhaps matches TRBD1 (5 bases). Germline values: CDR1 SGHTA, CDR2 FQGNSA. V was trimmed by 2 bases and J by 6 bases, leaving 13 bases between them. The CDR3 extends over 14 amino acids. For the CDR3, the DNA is TGTGCCAGCAGCTTAAGTTCCAGGGAGGATGGCTACACCTTC. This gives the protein CASSLSSREDGYTF.

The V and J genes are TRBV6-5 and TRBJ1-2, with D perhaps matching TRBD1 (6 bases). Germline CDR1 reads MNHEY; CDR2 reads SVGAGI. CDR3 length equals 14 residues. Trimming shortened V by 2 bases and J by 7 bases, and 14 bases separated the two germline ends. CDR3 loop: CASSYTTGDSGYTF. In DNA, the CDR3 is TGTGCCAGCAGTTACACGACAGGAGATAGTGGCTACACCTTC.

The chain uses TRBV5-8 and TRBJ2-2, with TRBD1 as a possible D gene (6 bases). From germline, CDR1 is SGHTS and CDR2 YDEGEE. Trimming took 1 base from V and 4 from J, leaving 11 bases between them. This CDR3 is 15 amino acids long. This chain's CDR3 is CASSLSTRGTGELFF. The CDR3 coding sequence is TGTGCCAGCAGCTTGTCGACCAGGGGCACCGGGGAGCTGTTTTTT.

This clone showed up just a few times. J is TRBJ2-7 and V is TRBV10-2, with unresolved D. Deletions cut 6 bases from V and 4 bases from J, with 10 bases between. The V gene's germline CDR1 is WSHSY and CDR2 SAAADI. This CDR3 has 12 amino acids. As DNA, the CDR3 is TGCGCCAGCAGACCTACTGATTACGAGCAGTACTTC. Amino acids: CASRPTDYEQYF.